The clone carrying this T cell receptor (beta chain) was counted a few times. Between the trimmed V and J ends, which lost 1 base and 1 base, there was a span of 10 bases. Germline CDR1 reads SGHVS; CDR2 reads FQNEAQ. The CDR3 spans 15 residues. The data are from a study of blood T cells in healthy people across ages. Healthy Russian Caucasian donors spanned ages about 6 to 90 years. Together with a sample-barcoded 5' primer, a J-beta primer mix was included in a second PCR lasting about 6 to 12 cycles. One entry per CDR3 protein results from TCRdb running MiXCR on the 5' RACE reads. The table has 850,000 to 1,000,000 distinct CDR3 sequences, 45% to 50% seen once.

The TCR originated in a young man in good health. The sequenced material came from blood. The V and J genes are TRBV7-8 and TRBJ1-1; D gene unclear. The CDR3, as DNA: TGTGCCAGCAGCTTAGAAGGGTTGGGGAACACTGAAGCTTTCTTT. It encodes CASSLEGLGNTEAFF. Full variable domain (remainder filled in from reference TRBV7-8 and TRBJ1-1): GAGVSQSPRYKVAKRGQDVALRCDPISGHVSLFWYQQALGQGPEFLTYFQNEAQLDKSGLPSDRFFAERPEGSVSTLKIQRTQQEDSAVYLCASSLEGLGNTEAFFGQGTRLTVV.